The next 16 T cell receptor beta chains were all read from a single sample in a study of Tregs in tolerant kidney transplant recipients. Produced via immunoSEQ multiplex PCR; TCRdb's table is partial and in-frame only. Among tens of thousands of clones listed, roughly 96% were seen once. These receptors have no known antigen. The sequencing sample was made of Tregs from blood cultured with allogeneic cells. These receptors were taken from a human donor in good health.

This chain uses TRBV9 with TRBJ1-6; D uncertain. The CDR3 runs 12 residues. V lost 4 bases to trimming and J lost 10 bases, with 9 bases between them. Germline-derived CDR1 and CDR2 are SGDLS and YYNGEE. The CDR3 bases are TGTGCCAGCAGCTCAGAGGCATCACCCCTCCACTTT. Protein sequence: CASSSEASPLHF.

The chain is built from TRBV19 and TRBJ2-5; a possible D gene is TRBD2 (7 bases). The CDR3 consists of 15 residues. Germline CDR1 reads LNHDA; CDR2 reads SQIVND (reference sequence). The ends were cut back, 3 bases at V and 5 bases at J, with 16 bases in the middle. DNA for the CDR3: TGTGCCAGTAGTATTCTCGGGGGGCTGAGGGAGACCCAGTACTTC. Its protein product is CASSILGGLRETQYF. Looking up the rest from reference TRBV19 and TRBJ2-5 gives the full variable domain: DGGITQSPKYLFRKEGQNVTLSCEQNLNHDAMYWYRQDPGQGLRLIYYSQIVNDFQKGDIAEGYSVSREKKESFPLTVTSAQKNPTAFYLCASSILGGLRETQYFGPGTRLLVL.

The V gene is TRBV5-1, the J gene TRBJ2-3, with 11 bases lining up with TRBD1. The CDR3 has 17 amino acids. The ends lost 2 bases at V and 5 bases at J; junction bases unmatched: 10. Looked up from germline, CDR1 is SGHRS and CDR2 is YFSETQ. The CDR3 spells CASSFWGTGGTVDTQYF. For the CDR3, the DNA is TGCGCCAGCAGCTTCTGGGGGACAGGGGGTACGGTAGATACGCAGTATTTT.

The chain carries TRBV5-1 and TRBJ2-5; 8 bases line up with TRBD2. Germline lookup yields CDR1 SGHRS and CDR2 YFSETQ. J was trimmed by 4 bases and V by 4 bases; bases with no gene match: 9. This CDR3 has 15 amino acids. The DNA for the CDR3 is TGCGCCAGCAGCGGCCGGACTAGCCTTGGAGAGACCCAGTACTTC. Residues: CASSGRTSLGETQYF. The complete variable domain, with remaining parts taken from reference TRBV5-1 and TRBJ2-5, reads KAGVTQTPRYLIKTRGQQVTLSCSPISGHRSVSWYQQTPGQGLQFLFEYFSETQRNKGNFPGRFSGRQFSNSRSEMNVSTLELGDSALYLCASSGRTSLGETQYFGPGTRLLVL.

The J gene is TRBJ1-1, the V gene TRBV5-1, with 7 bases fitting TRBD1. The CDR3 covers 15 residues. The V and J ends lost 0 bases and 8 bases, in that order; junction bases with no gene match: 10. Germline V gene sequence: CDR1 SGHRS, CDR2 YFSETQ. CDR3 amino acids: CASSLGGGTVKEAFF. The CDR3 nucleotides read TGCGCCAGCAGCTTGGGCGGGGGGACAGTTAAAGAAGCTTTCTTT.

V gene TRBV12-5 combines with J gene TRBJ2-7; possible D gene TRBD1, 7 bases. In germline, CDR1 is LGHNT, CDR2 FRNRAP. CDR3 length equals 15 residues. V lost 1 base to trimming and J lost 2 bases, with 12 bases between them. The CDR3 here is CASGLAPGGTYEQYF. CDR3 nucleotide sequence: TGTGCTAGTGGTTTGGCCCCAGGGGGGACCTACGAGCAGTACTTC.

The chain couples TRBV5-6 to TRBJ2-1; D may correspond to TRBD1 or TRBD2 (5 bases each). The V gene lost 2 bases and the J gene lost 9 bases, with 21 bases spanning the gap. Germline V lookup: CDR1 SGHDT, CDR2 YYEEEE. The length of the CDR3 is 16 residues. Here the CDR3 reads CASSLYLWDPNSEQFF. CDR3 in DNA: TGTGCCAGCAGCTTATATCTGTGGGACCCCAACAGTGAGCAGTTCTTC.

The sample holds one count of this clone. The CDR3 loop reads CASSPSRTGGLGNGELFF. The CDR3 region has the DNA TGTGCCAGCTCGCCGTCGAGAACAGGGGGCCTCGGAAACGGGGAGCTGTTTTTT. The chain links TRBV18 to TRBJ2-2; 9 positions match TRBD1. The CDR3 length is 18 residues. Trimming at V came to 6 bases and at J to 7 bases, leaving 18 bases not matched to a gene. Germline V gene lookup returns CDR1 KGHSH and CDR2 LQKENI.

The chain couples TRBV5-1 to TRBJ2-5; 7 bases agree with TRBD1. The J segment lost 9 bases and the V segment lost 4 bases, leaving 18 bases of the junction unmatched. The CDR3 extends over 16 amino acids. Germline CDR1 and CDR2: SGHRS and YFSETQ. This chain's CDR3 is CASSPESHRGRRAQYF. CDR3 DNA: TGCGCCAGCAGCCCAGAGTCTCATAGGGGGCGTAGGGCCCAGTACTTC.

V usage is TRBV9 and J usage is TRBJ2-3, with a possible D match to TRBD2 (6 bases). The CDR3 is made up of 15 amino acids. Trimming shortened V by 2 bases and J by 5 bases, and 15 bases separated the two germline ends. Germline CDR1 SGDLS, CDR2 YYNGEE. The CDR3 coding sequence is TGTGCCAGCAGCGTCGGGACTCTTCTGGGAGATACGCAGTATTTT. This gives the protein CASSVGTLLGDTQYF.

In this sample, this clone turned up once. The chain recombines TRBV30 with TRBJ1-2, with D unclear. The CDR3 sequence is 15 residues long. Between the trimmed V and J ends, which lost 3 bases and 0 bases, there was a span of 14 bases. Germline CDR1 reads GTSNPN; CDR2 reads SVGIG (reference sequence). CDR3 DNA: TGTGCCTGGAGCATAGTGGGGAAAGCTAACTATGGCTACACCTTC. Amino acid sequence: CAWSIVGKANYGYTF.

The gene calls are TRBV29-1 and TRBJ1-2; D might be TRBD1 (6 bases). Germline V CDR1 and CDR2: SQVTM, ANQGSEA. This CDR3 is built from 15 residues. V was clipped by 5 bases and J by 7 bases, with 23 bases between them. The CDR3: CSVTPWDTGSAGYTF. CDR3 in DNA: TGCAGCGTTACTCCTTGGGACACGGGATCAGCTGGCTACACCTTC.

The gene calls are TRBV19 and TRBJ1-5, with D uncertain. This CDR3 has 16 residues. Germline assignment: CDR1 LNHDA and CDR2 SQIVND (reference sequence). Trimming cost V 10 bases and J 3 bases, with 22 bases left between them. CDR3 sequence: CATRLQSTKANQPQHF. The CDR3 nucleotides read TGTGCCACCCGCTTGCAGTCCACAAAGGCCAATCAGCCCCAGCATTTT.

The V gene is TRBV9, the J gene TRBJ1-3; possible D gene TRBD1, 6 bases. The CDR3 runs to 14 residues. Trimming removed 3 bases at V and 0 bases at J, with 7 bases between. The germline CDR1 and CDR2 sequences are SGDLS and YYNGEE. For the CDR3, the DNA is TGTGCCAGCAGCGAGACAGGCTCTGGAAACACCATATATTTT. It is translated as CASSETGSGNTIYF.

The chain links TRBV7-8 to TRBJ1-3; perhaps TRBD1 as D (6 bases). CDR3 length: 16 residues. Trimming took off 2 bases at V and 1 base at J, with 12 bases between the two ends. Looked up from germline, CDR1 is SGHVS and CDR2 is FQNEAQ. CDR3 region: CASSLTPRGSGNTIYF. DNA of the CDR3: TGTGCCAGCAGCTTAACCCCCAGGGGATCTGGAAACACCATATATTTT.

V usage is TRBV7-9 and J usage is TRBJ2-7; no reliable D call. Germline V lookup: CDR1 SEHNR, CDR2 FQNEAQ (reference sequence). Trimming removed 6 bases from V and 4 bases from J, with 10 bases in between. The CDR3 has 12 amino acids. CDR3 protein: CASRSRGYEQYF. The CDR3 nucleotides are TGTGCCAGCAGATCCCGCGGATACGAGCAGTACTTC.